What follows is one TCR beta chain and its context. Its recognized antigen is unknown. Nothing much larger sits one base from this clone, and base qualities are not available. The data originate from a study of identical twins (dated by TCRdb to the mid-2010s). With respect to the entire study: To test whether fetal clonotypes persist, this study deep-sequenced TCR alpha and beta repertoires from monozygotic twins, from unrelated adults of various ages, and from cord blood. Replicate twin experiments were performed at different times using different library preparation protocols to rule out contamination. What the authors observed across the whole study: Conclusions relied on cross-sectional statistical analysis, since the same donors could not be followed over many years. The excess sharing between twins in beta out-of-frame sequences was weaker because fewer shared sequences reduced the signal-to-noise ratio. Fewer insertions were carried by abundant cord blood beta clonotypes, a similar but weaker trend appeared in young adult naive repertoires, and no such trend appeared in memory repertoires. Invariant T cells such as MAIT and iNKT could partly confound zero-insertion analyses, although diverse VJ usage argued against such confounding for most clonotypes. In monozygotic twins, out-of-frame TCR alpha sharing was systematically underestimated by recombination models, although the models agreed with sharing between unrelated individuals. Compared with coincidental sharing between unrelated individuals, out-of-frame TCR alpha sequences shared between twins showed an excess of sequences with low generation probability.

Every donor was a healthy Caucasian. Three pairs of female monozygotic twins, all aged about 18 to 30 years, made up the twin cohort. Peripheral blood mononuclear cells were the source from which RNA for the TCR libraries was isolated. Library preparation employed 5' RACE. TCRdb lists the instrument as Illumina HiSeq 2000. Template switching introduced a universal primer binding site; the final cDNA contained a unique molecular identifier, enabling accurate counting of TCR cDNA molecules. First-strand cDNA for TCR alpha and beta chains was synthesized from specific primers in the conserved constant-segment region. To control for contamination, every cDNA library was double barcoded, receiving both a SMART-Mk sample barcode and Illumina barcodes. Two successive PCR steps introduced TruSeq adapter sequences along with Illumina sample barcodes. The TCR alpha and beta cDNA libraries were sequenced on the Illumina HiSeq platform using custom primers. Concerning the study's data processing: Unique molecular identifiers were extracted from raw reads with MiGEC, and CDR3 positions were determined with MiXCR. For each individual, recombination models were inferred using an EM algorithm with the repgenHMM and IGoR tools. Shared clonotypes were analyzed with the tcR package in R, and sharing was normalized by the product of cloneset sizes. To study raw recombination free of thymic and clonal selection effects, out-of-frame nonproductive sequences were analyzed. Starting from the raw public reads, TCRdb applied fastp trimming at Q25, assembled clones with MiXCR and retained in-frame beta chains. A single entry per CDR3 protein holds the most common genes and DNA from its merged rows. None of the V and J calls come from the authors' own analysis; TCRdb made them. The sample contains hundreds of thousands of distinct CDR3 sequences, about 7.1% of them found a single time. In total, the top ten clones hold 1.6% of the sample.

The same sample was also used in a study of yellow fever vaccine responses in identical twins. The second paper states: The T cell response to vaccination in identical twins was reported by the authors to appear partly convergent and partly personalized. In the study, vaccine-responding T cell clones were precisely tracked in identical twins.

Source material: PBMCs. This clonotype was obtained from a woman younger than 30 in good health.

CDR3 loop: CSARARGRGTDTQYF. The nucleotide sequence reads as follows: TGCAGTGCTAGAGCCAGGGGGCGAGGCACAGATACGCAGTATTTT. The chain links TRBV20-1 with TRBJ2-3; 8 middle bases align to TRBD1. From the cysteine up to the phenylalanine, the CDR3 has a length of 15 residues. The DNA shown is the 45-base CDR3, in frame from base 1. CDR1 and CDR2, per the germline V gene (reference sequence), are DFQATT and SNEGSKA. The germline V end is reduced by 1 base and the J end by 1 base; junction bases left unmatched: 4.